This T cell receptor (beta chain) was recorded in a study of blood T cells in healthy people across ages. Study as a whole: Every two T cells gave about one barcoded beta molecule via template switching.

A second PCR of roughly 7 to 11 cycles used a sample-barcoded 5' primer and a J-beta primer mix. Each CDR3 protein is one row after TCRdb ran MiXCR on the 5' RACE reads. The table includes 1.2 million to 1.5 million distinct CDR3 sequences, around 59% detected once. V was cut by 2 bases and J by 0 bases, with 16 bases left in between. Germline-derived CDR1 and CDR2 are SGHVS and FNYEAQ. The CDR3 loop spans 17 amino acids. At least 5 micrograms of total RNA were extracted per sample. Turning to this clonotype: Its antigen is undetermined.

Study-level points and caveats: Long-lived donors exceeded aged donors in naive CD4+ cells and diversity.

Specimen: blood. This clonotype was sampled from a man younger than 35 in good health. The V gene is TRBV7-6, the J gene TRBJ1-1, with D maybe TRBD1 (5 bases). CDR3 sequence reads: CASSLKAKEGLNTEAFF. The CDR3 DNA sequence: TGTGCCAGCAGCTTAAAAGCGAAAGAGGGGTTGAACACTGAAGCTTTCTTT.